Listed below are T cell receptor beta chains from one sample, sequenced in a study of OX40 agonist ivuxolimab in advanced cancers. Profiling relied on immunoSEQ multiplex PCR, and the TCRdb table lists in-frame clones only, not all of them. Of over 25,000 clones listed, about 85% were seen once; the top ten hold about half. Sequencing was performed on CD4+ or CD8+ T cells sorted from blood, taken in a trial of the OX40 agonist ivuxolimab. The receptors here all came from an adult with an advanced solid tumor such as melanoma, head and neck, liver or kidney cancer. The CDR3 runs from the conserved cysteine through the conserved F or W. D genes are given only for firm matches. Clone size, where shown, is once, few, many, or a class for clones that have expanded.

clone_size j_call v_call d_call cdr3_nt cdr3_aa
NA TRBJ1-1 TRBV7-6 NA TGTGCCAGCAGCCCCCGGGGGGACACAGCTTTCTTT CASSPRGDTAFF
NA TRBJ2-7 TRBV5-4 NA TGTGCCAGCAGCTTGGCCCCCTCCTCCTACGAGCAGTACTTC CASSLAPSSYEQYF
few TRBJ2-7 TRBV7-9 TRBD1 TGTGCCAGCAGTGGACAGGAAGACTACGAGCAGTACTTC CASSGQEDYEQYF
NA TRBJ2-3 TRBV7-3 NA TGTGCCAGCAGCTCGCCGGGCCCTGGGGCAGATACGCAGTATTTT CASSSPGPGADTQYF
NA TRBJ2-1 TRBV28 TRBD2 TGTGCCAGCAGTTACCGGGGGACTACTCCGGGCTACAATGAGCAGTTCTTC CASSYRGTTPGYNEQFF
NA TRBJ2-1 TRBV4-1 TRBD1 TGCGCCAGCAGCCAGGTGGCGACAGGGGGAACCTCACACAATGAGCAGTTCTTC CASSQVATGGTSHNEQFF
NA TRBJ2-5 TRBV27 NA TGTGCCAGCAGTCTCTCCGATTCCACTGGAGCCCAGTACTTC CASSLSDSTGAQYF
NA TRBJ2-2 TRBV7-8 NA TGTGCCAGCAGCAAATGGTCATTGGAGGAAACCGGGGAGCTGTTTTTT CASSKWSLEETGELFF
NA TRBJ2-5 TRBV1 NA TGCACCAGCAGCCAAATTACCGGGACTAGCGGGAGGGAACGACAAGAGACCCAGTACTTC CTSSQITGTSGRERQETQYF
NA TRBJ2-5 TRBV18 NA TGTGCCAGCTCACCACCGAGGAGGGAGACCCAGTACTTC CASSPPRRETQYF
medium-sized TRBJ2-7 TRBV6-1 TRBD1 TGTGCCAGTTCAGCGACAGGGGGCTACGAGCAGTACTTC CASSATGGYEQYF
NA TRBJ1-1 TRBV28 NA TGTGCCAGCAGTTCAGTGGGGTATCGGGACACTGAAGCTTTCTTT CASSSVGYRDTEAFF
NA TRBJ2-7 TRBV5-5 TRBD1 TGTGCCAGCAGCCACCGGGACAGCTACGAGCAGTACTTC CASSHRDSYEQYF
NA TRBJ2-7 TRBV27 NA TGTGCCAGCAGTCTCACCGGGACTGGTGCCTACGAGCAGTACTTC CASSLTGTGAYEQYF
NA TRBJ1-5 TRBV27 NA TGTGCCAGCAGCCATGGGGGGGGAAGGCAGCCCCAGCATTTT CASSHGGGRQPQHF
NA TRBJ2-7 TRBV27 NA TGTGCCAGCAGTTTACTGGACGGACCCTCGTCCGAGCAGTACTTC CASSLLDGPSSEQYF
NA TRBJ2-3 TRBV28 TRBD2 TGTGCCAGCAGTCACCAACTAGCGGCTAGCACAGATACGCAGTATTTT CASSHQLAASTDTQYF
few TRBJ2-1 TRBV4-1 NA TGCGCCAGCAGCCACGTGGCGGGAAGCTCCTACAATGAGCAGTTCTTC CASSHVAGSSYNEQFF
once TRBJ1-1 TRBV30 TRBD1 TGTGCCTGGGGACAGGGGATTACGAACACTGAAGCTTTCTTT CAWGQGITNTEAFF
NA TRBJ2-1 TRBV6-6 TRBD1 TGTGCCAGCACTATGACAGGGGGCCATGAGCAGTTCTTC CASTMTGGHEQFF
NA TRBJ2-7 TRBV6-1 NA TGTGCCAGCAGTGAACGCAGGATCAGCGAGCAGTACTTC CASSERRISEQYF
NA TRBJ1-5 TRBV4-1 TRBD1 TGCGCCAGCAGCCAAGGTTTGGGGACAGGGAGGCAGCCCCAGCATTTT CASSQGLGTGRQPQHF
NA TRBJ2-2 TRBV7-6 NA TGTGCCAGCAGCTTCACGGGGCGCACCGGGGAGCTGTTTTTT CASSFTGRTGELFF
once TRBJ2-3 TRBV9 NA TGTGCCAGCAGCGTAGTTCCCGCCGGAGCCGCCGCGCAGTATTTT CASSVVPAGAAAQYF
NA TRBJ2-7 TRBV27 NA TGTGCCAGCAGTTTAACAGGGTCCTACGAGCAGTACTTC CASSLTGSYEQYF
NA TRBJ2-3 TRBV25-1 TRBD2 TGTGCCAGCAGTGAATTGGGACTAGCGGGGGGTGCAGATACGCAGTATTTT CASSELGLAGGADTQYF
NA TRBJ2-7 TRBV27 NA TGTGCCAGCAGCCGCACCTCCGGGCCCACCTACGAGCAGTACTTC CASSRTSGPTYEQYF
NA TRBJ2-7 TRBV4-1 TRBD2 TGCGCCAGCAGCCAAGTAGGGACTAGCGGGGGGTACGAGCAGTACTTC CASSQVGTSGGYEQYF
once TRBJ2-1 TRBV2 NA TGTGCCAGCAGGGCGAGGGGTACCTACAATGAGCAGTTCTTC CASRARGTYNEQFF
NA TRBJ2-1 TRBV6-5 NA TGTGCCAGCAGTTACGGGCCTAGCAGCAATGAGCAGTTCTTC CASSYGPSSNEQFF
NA TRBJ1-3 TRBV7-9 NA TGTGCCAGCAGCTTAGAACAGGGTTTCGGAAACACCATATATTTT CASSLEQGFGNTIYF
NA TRBJ1-1 TRBV4-1 NA TGCGCCAGCAGCCATCCCCCCGATACTGAAGCTTTCTTT CASSHPPDTEAFF
NA TRBJ2-1 TRBV18 NA TGTGCCAGCTCACCCGGGACCCTGTTCTTC CASSPGTLFF
NA TRBJ1-2 TRBV29-1 NA TGCAGCGTCCCAACCCTCGATGGCTACACCTTC CSVPTLDGYTF
once TRBJ1-5 TRBV4-1 NA TGCGCCAGCAGCCAAGGGACAAATAGCAATCAGCCCCAGCATTTT CASSQGTNSNQPQHF
NA TRBJ1-1 TRBV5-1 NA TGCGCCAGCAGCTTGGGAGGGCCCACTGAAGCTTTCTTT CASSLGGPTEAFF
NA TRBJ2-3 TRBV2 TRBD2 TGTGCCGCGCTTGGCAGCGGGGTTAAGGCAGATACGCAGTATTTT CAALGSGVKADTQYF
many TRBJ1-2 TRBV7-2 NA TGTGCCAGCAGCTTAGCAGGGGAAGGCTACACCTTC CASSLAGEGYTF
few TRBJ1-1 TRBV11-2 NA TGTGCCAGCAGCTTAGATTCGGAAGGGTCAGCCACTGAAGCTTTCTTT CASSLDSEGSATEAFF
NA TRBJ2-7 TRBV7-6 NA TGTGCCAGCAGCTTAGGGGACGGACCCTACGAGCAGTACTTC CASSLGDGPYEQYF
once TRBJ2-7 TRBV29-1 NA TGCAGCGTTGTGTTTAGACAGGACTCCTACGAGCAGTACTTC CSVVFRQDSYEQYF
NA TRBJ2-1 TRBV6-6 TRBD2 TGTGCCAGCAGTCCTAGCGGGGGGGCTTGGAATGAGCAGTTCTTC CASSPSGGAWNEQFF
NA TRBJ2-4 TRBV6-6 NA TGTGCCAGCAGTTACTCGTTAGGGTTGAGCATTCAGTACTTC CASSYSLGLSIQYF
few TRBJ2-2 TRBV20-1 NA TGCAGTGCTAAAGCCGGGGAGCTGTTTTTT CSAKAGELFF
NA TRBJ1-4 TRBV6-5 TRBD1 TGTGCCAGCAGTTACGCGAGGACAGGGGATGAAAAACTGTTTTTT CASSYARTGDEKLFF
NA TRBJ1-5 TRBV6-6 TRBD1 TGTGCCAGCACTCTAGGACAGGGAACTCAGCCCCAGCATTTT CASTLGQGTQPQHF
NA TRBJ2-7 TRBV11-3 NA TGTGCCAGCAGCTTAGCGGGGGATGGGGAGCAGTACTTC CASSLAGDGEQYF
NA TRBJ1-6 TRBV28 NA TGTGCCAGCAGCTTAGCGCGGGACAATTCACCCCTCCACTTT CASSLARDNSPLHF
NA TRBJ1-1 TRBV4-2 NA TGTGCCAGCAGCCAAGGGGTCGAAGCTTTCTTT CASSQGVEAFF
NA TRBJ1-3 TRBV5-4 NA TGTGCCAGCAGCTTGAGAGGGGTAGGAAACACCATATATTTT CASSLRGVGNTIYF
once TRBJ2-1 TRBV11-2 NA TGTGCCAGCAGCTTATTACGGGGGCTCGGGGATGAGCAGTTCTTC CASSLLRGLGDEQFF
NA TRBJ1-6 TRBV5-8 TRBD1 TGTGCCAGCAGCCTGGGGACAGGGTCCTATAATTCACCCCTCCACTTT CASSLGTGSYNSPLHF
NA TRBJ1-1 TRBV9 NA TGTGCCAGCGGGGGGTCGGTTCAGGGGACCCGTGGCACTGAAGCTTTCTTT CASGGSVQGTRGTEAFF
once TRBJ1-1 TRBV28 NA TGTGCCAGCCGCCACCCGCAAGAAGCCGAAGCTTTCTTT CASRHPQEAEAFF
NA TRBJ1-3 TRBV7-9 NA TGTGCCAGCAGCTTGTCAGGAAACTCTGGAAACACCATATATTTT CASSLSGNSGNTIYF